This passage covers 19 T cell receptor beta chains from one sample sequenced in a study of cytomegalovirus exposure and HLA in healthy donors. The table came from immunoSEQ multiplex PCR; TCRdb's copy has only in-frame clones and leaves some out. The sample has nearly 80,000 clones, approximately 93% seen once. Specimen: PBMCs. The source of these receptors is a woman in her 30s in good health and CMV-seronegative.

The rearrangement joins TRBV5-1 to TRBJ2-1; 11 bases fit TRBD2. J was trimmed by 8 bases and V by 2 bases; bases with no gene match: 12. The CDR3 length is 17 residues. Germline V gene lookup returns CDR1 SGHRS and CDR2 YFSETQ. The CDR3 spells CASSFLPTSGSLDEQFF. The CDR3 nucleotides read TGCGCCAGCAGCTTCTTACCAACTAGCGGGAGTTTGGATGAGCAGTTCTTC. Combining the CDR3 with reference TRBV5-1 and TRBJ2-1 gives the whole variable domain KAGVTQTPRYLIKTRGQQVTLSCSPISGHRSVSWYQQTPGQGLQFLFEYFSETQRNKGNFPGRFSGRQFSNSRSEMNVSTLELGDSALYLCASSFLPTSGSLDEQFFGPGTRLTVL.

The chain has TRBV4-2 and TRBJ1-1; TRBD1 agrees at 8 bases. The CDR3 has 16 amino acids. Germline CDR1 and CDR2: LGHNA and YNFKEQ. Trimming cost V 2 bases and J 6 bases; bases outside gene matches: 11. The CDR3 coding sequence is TGTGCCAGCAGCCAAACAGGGGGTGGAAATCGCCCTGAAGCTTTCTTT. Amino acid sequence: CASSQTGGGNRPEAFF.

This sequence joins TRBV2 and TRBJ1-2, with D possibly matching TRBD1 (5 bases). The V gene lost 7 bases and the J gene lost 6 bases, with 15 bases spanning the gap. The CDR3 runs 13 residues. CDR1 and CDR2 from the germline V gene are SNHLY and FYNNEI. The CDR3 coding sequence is TGTGCCAGCAATAGGCAGGGCCTAGATGGCTACACCTTC. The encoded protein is CASNRQGLDGYTF.

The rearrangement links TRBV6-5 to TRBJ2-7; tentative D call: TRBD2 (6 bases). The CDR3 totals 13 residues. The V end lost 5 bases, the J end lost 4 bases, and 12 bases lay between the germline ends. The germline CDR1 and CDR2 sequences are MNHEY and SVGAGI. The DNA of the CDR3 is TGTGCCAGCAGTGTTGTGGGGGGATACGAGCAGTACTTC. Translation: CASSVVGGYEQYF.

CDR3 sequence reads: CASSLGRPGNQPQHF. The CDR3 nucleotides are TGTGCCAGTTCCCTGGGGAGGCCTGGCAATCAGCCCCAGCATTTT. The rearrangement joins TRBV2 to TRBJ1-5; the D is unclear. This CDR3 is built from 15 residues. V was shortened by 9 bases and J by 2 bases, with 17 bases between the two germline ends. The germline gives CDR1 SNHLY, CDR2 FYNNEI. Supplemented by reference TRBV2 and TRBJ1-5, the full variable domain reads EPEVTQTPSHQVTQMGQEVILRCVPISNHLYFYWYRQILGQKVEFLVSFYNNEISEKSEIFDDQFSVERPDGSNFTLKIRSTKLEDSAMYFCASSLGRPGNQPQHFGDGTRLSIL.

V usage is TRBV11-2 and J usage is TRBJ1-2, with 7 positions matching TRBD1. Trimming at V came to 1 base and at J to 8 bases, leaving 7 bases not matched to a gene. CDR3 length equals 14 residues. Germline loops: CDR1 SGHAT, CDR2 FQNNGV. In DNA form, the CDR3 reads TGTGCCAGCAGCTTAGGGACAGGATTGATGGGCTACACCTTC. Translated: CASSLGTGLMGYTF.

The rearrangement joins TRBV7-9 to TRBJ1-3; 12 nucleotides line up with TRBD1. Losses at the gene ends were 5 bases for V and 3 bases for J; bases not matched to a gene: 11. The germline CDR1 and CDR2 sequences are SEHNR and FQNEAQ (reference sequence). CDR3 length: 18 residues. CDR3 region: CASSPFGGDRGLGNTIYF. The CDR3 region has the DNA TGTGCCAGCAGCCCGTTTGGTGGGGACAGGGGGCTTGGAAACACCATATATTTT.

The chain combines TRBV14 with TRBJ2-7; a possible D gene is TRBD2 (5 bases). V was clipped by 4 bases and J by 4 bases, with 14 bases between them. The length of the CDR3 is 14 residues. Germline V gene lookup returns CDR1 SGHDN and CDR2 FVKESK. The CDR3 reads CASSPGLLFYEQYF. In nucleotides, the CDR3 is TGTGCCAGCAGCCCTGGACTTCTTTTTTACGAGCAGTACTTC.

CDR3 in amino acids: CARSLRIGGESADTQYF. DNA for the CDR3: TGTGCCAGAAGCTTGCGGATCGGGGGTGAAAGCGCAGATACGCAGTATTTT. V is TRBV5-3 and J is TRBJ2-3; the D gene is possibly TRBD2 (6 bases). Being an ORF, TRBV5-3 has a function that is uncertain. The CDR3 length is 17 residues. The germline V and J ends were trimmed by 1 base and 4 bases, with 19 bases remaining between them.

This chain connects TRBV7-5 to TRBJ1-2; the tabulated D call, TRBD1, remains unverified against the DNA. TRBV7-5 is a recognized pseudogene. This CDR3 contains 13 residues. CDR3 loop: CVRSLGQVAGYTF. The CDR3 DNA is TGTGTCAGAAGCTTGGGACAGGTCGCCGGCTACACCTTC.

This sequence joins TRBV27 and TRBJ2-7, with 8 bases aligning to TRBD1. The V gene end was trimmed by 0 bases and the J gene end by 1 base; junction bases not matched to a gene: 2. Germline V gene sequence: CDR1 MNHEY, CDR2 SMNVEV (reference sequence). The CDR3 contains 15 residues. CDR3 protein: CASSLSRDRSYEQYF. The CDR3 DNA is TGTGCCAGCAGTTTATCGAGGGACAGGTCCTACGAGCAGTACTTC.

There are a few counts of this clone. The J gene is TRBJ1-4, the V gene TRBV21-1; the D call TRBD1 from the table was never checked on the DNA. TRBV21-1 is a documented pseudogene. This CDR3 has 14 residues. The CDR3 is CASSTGGAYRKLFF. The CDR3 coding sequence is TGTGCCAGCAGCACAGGGGGCGCGTACAGAAAACTGTTTTTT.

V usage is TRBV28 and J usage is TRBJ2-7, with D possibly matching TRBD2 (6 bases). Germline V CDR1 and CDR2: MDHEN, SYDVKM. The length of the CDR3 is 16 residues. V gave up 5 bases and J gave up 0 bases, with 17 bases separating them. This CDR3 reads CASSTGDGGPSYEQYF. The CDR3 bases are TGTGCCAGCAGTACCGGGGACGGGGGTCCCTCCTACGAGCAGTACTTC.

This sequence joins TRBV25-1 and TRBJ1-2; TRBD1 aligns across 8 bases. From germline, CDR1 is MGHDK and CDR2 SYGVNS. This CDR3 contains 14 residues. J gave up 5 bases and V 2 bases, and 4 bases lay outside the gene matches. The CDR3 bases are TGTGCCAGCAGTGAACCGGACAGGGCATATGGCTACACCTTC. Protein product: CASSEPDRAYGYTF.

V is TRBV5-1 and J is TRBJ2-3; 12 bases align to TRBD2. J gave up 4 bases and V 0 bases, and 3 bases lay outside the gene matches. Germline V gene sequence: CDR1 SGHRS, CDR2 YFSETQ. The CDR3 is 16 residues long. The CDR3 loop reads CASSLGTSGKSDTQYF. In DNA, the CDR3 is TGCGCCAGCAGCTTGGGGACTAGCGGGAAATCAGATACGCAGTATTTT.

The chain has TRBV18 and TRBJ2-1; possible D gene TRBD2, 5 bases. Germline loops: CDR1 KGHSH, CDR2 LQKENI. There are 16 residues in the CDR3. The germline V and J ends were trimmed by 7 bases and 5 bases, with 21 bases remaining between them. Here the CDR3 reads CASFSEVGRGDNEQFF. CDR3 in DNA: TGTGCCAGCTTCTCCGAGGTCGGTCGGGGAGACAATGAGCAGTTCTTC.

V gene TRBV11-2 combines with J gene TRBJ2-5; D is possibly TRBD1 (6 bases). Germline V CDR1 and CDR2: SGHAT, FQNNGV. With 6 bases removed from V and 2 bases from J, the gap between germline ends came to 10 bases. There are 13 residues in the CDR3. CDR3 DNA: TGTGCCAGCAGAGTGACAGGACAAGAGACCCAGTACTTC. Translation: CASRVTGQETQYF. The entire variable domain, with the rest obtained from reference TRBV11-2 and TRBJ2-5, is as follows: EAGVAQSPRYKIIEKRQSVAFWCNPISGHATLYWYQQILGQGPKLLIQFQNNGVVDDSQLPKDRFSAERLKGVDSTLKIQPAKLEDSAVYLCASRVTGQETQYFGPGTRLLVL.

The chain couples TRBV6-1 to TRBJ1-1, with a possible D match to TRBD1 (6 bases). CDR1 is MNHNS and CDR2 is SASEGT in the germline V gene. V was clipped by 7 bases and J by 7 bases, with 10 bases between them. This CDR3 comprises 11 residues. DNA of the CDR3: TGTGCCAGCACCCCGGACAGTGAAGCTTTCTTT. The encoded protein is CASTPDSEAFF.

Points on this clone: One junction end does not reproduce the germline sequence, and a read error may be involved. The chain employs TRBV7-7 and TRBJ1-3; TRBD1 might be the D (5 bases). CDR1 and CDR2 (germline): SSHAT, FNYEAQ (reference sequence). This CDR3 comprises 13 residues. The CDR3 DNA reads TGTGCTAGCAGCAAGGACACTGGAAACACCATATATTTT. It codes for CASSKDTGNTIYF. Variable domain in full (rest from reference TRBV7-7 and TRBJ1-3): GAGVSQSPRYKVTKRGQDVTLRCDPISSHATLYWYQQALGQGPEFLTYFNYEAQPDKSGLPSDRFSAERPEGSISTLTIQRTEQRDSAMYRCASSKDTGNTIYFGEGSWLTVV.